In this sample, the clone carrying this TCR beta chain turned up a few times. What it binds is not known. It was second doses at about 4 or about 12 weeks that were pooled. Data came from immunoSEQ multiplex PCR; TCRdb stores just in-frame clones and leaves some out. This sample has 120,000 to 150,000 clones; 90% to 95% occur once, and the top ten carry about 4.1%. V lost 8 bases and J lost 8, with 16 bases in between. The CDR3 is made up of 13 amino acids. Looked up from germline, CDR1 is ENHRY and CDR2 is SYGVKD. The source of the sample is a study of T cell responses to AZD1222 COVID-19 vaccine. General study results and limits: No repertoire was sampled before or during the peak T cell response, only after it. Donors were chiefly white British, with a greater number of females, and clonal diversity was perhaps underestimated.

The receptor was derived from an adult who received the AZD1222 COVID-19 vaccine. The specimen was peripheral blood, collected 28 days after the second AZD1222 dose. V is TRBV10-3 and J is TRBJ1-3, with TRBD1 as a possible D gene (5 bases). CDR3 coding DNA: TGTGCCATCGGGCCGAATCAGGGCGACACCATATATTTT. As protein: CAIGPNQGDTIYF.